Listed here is a single T cell receptor beta chain. This clone was detected only a few times. This receptor's antigen is unknown. The input lacks base qualities; no much larger clone sits a single base away. The source of the sample is a study of blood T cell repertoires in COVID-19 (TCRdb year 2020). With regard to the full study: Samples covering the acute and convalescent phases of COVID-19 were provided by collaborators in the United States, Italy and Spain. Where HLA class I and class II types were available, the types were taken from metadata supplied by the sample provider, not from assay-based typing. The sample metadata nearly always contained a de-identified subject ID, COVID-19 status, age in years and sex. The material from the prospective study consisted of cDNA or gDNA derived from T cells, B-cell-depleted T cells, or PBMCs. A freely available public database, intended as a resource for researchers studying the immune response to SARS-CoV-2, is where the repertoires were released. The dataset comprised deeply sampled blood TCRbeta repertoires from subjects exposed to, actively infected with, or recovered from COVID-19. Samples came from the ongoing ImmuneRACE study (first 160 participants) plus 1,254 subjects from 6 global collaborators. General findings and caveats noted by the study authors: The amount of clinical and demographic metadata varied by source and participant and was provided uncurated.

At one collaborating source in Seattle, patients were enrolled during active infection and were followed longitudinally through the course of disease. Whole blood was collected in K2EDTA tubes by collaborating institutions according to the institutions' own protocols. Collaborator samples were shipped for TCRbeta analysis as frozen whole blood, isolated PBMCs, or DNA extracted from either sample type. The CDR3 contains 14 residues, cysteine and phenylalanine counted. CDR3 DNA is the only sequence kept; it has 42 bases, read in frame from the first base. CDR1 and CDR2, per the germline V gene, are LGHNA and YNFKEQ. The junction shows trimming of 0 bases on V and 4 bases on J, plus 7 bases between the germline ends. TCRbeta CDR3 regions were amplified from genomic DNA using the immunoSEQ Assay, a bias-controlled multiplex PCR. In the paper's pipeline: The number of nucleated cells in each sample was estimated from the amplification of reference gene primers within the assay. Sequence reads were collapsed and filtered to measure the absolute abundance of every unique TCRbeta CDR3 rearrangement. For each sample, productive Simpson clonality was calculated as the square root of Simpson's diversity index over productive rearrangements. The clones in this table, taken by TCRdb from immuneACCESS, are in-frame only. Not every clone is retained; where verified, under half of the shortfall comes from an unresolved V gene, and the cause of the rest is unknown. That table gives V, J and clone size, and the DNA gave D and trimming. For this sample the table gives fewer than 40,000 clones, of which 81% were detected only once. Just over 3% of the sample is held by the ten biggest clonotypes.

This chain is built from TRBV4-2 and TRBJ2-1; the D gene lacks a confident call. The specimen sequenced was peripheral blood. The receptor was derived from a man aged 65 to 79 with COVID-19, enrolled during active disease. The DNA sequence is given as TGTGCCAGCAGCCAAGATACGCGTTACAATGAGCAGTTCTTC. Translated, it reads CASSQDTRYNEQFF.